Following are 18 T cell receptor beta chains from one sample sequenced in a study of blood T cell repertoires in COVID-19. Repertoires were generated with immunoSEQ multiplex PCR, while TCRdb's copy carries only in-frame clones and drops some. The profile covers approximately 190,000 clones, with 80% to 85% appearing a single time and 7.5% taken by the ten largest. The sequencing sample was made of PBMCs or T cells enriched from blood (not recorded which). The receptors here all came from a man between 40 and 49 years old who had recovered from COVID-19.

The sample holds a few counts of this clone. This chain joins TRBV7-8 and TRBJ1-2; TRBD1 aligns across 10 bases. There are 13 residues in the CDR3. Per the germline V gene, CDR1 is SGHVS and CDR2 is FQNEAQ. The V and J ends lost 5 bases and 6 bases, in that order; junction bases with no gene match: 3. The CDR3 loop is CASSDRGRDGYTF. The CDR3 DNA reads TGTGCCAGCAGCGACAGGGGGCGCGATGGCTACACCTTC.

The CDR3 coding sequence is TGTGCCAGCAGCTTGGACAGGGGCTTGTTTCGCTACACCTTC. It is translated as CASSLDRGLFRYTF. The rearrangement uses TRBV5-6 and TRBJ1-2, with TRBD1 identical over 7 bases. The CDR3 length is 14 residues. The junction had 8 bases not matched to a gene; V was cut back by 0 bases and J by 9 bases. Germline CDR1 SGHDT, CDR2 YYEEEE.

This CDR3 reads CAIRLNSGGEQFF. The CDR3 DNA sequence: TGTGCCATCAGACTAAACTCGGGAGGTGAGCAGTTCTTC. V usage is TRBV10-3 and J usage is TRBJ2-1, with TRBD2 matching over 7 bases. The CDR3 is 13 amino acids. Looked up from germline, CDR1 is ENHRY and CDR2 is SYGVKD. With V trimmed by 6 bases and J by 9 bases, 8 bases remained unmatched.

J is TRBJ1-3 and V is TRBV3-1 (or the pseudogene TRBV3-2), with TRBD1 matching 7 bases. Trimming removed 4 bases from V and 0 bases from J; junction bases left unmatched: 3. From germline, CDR1 is LGHDT and CDR2 YNNKEL (reference sequence). This CDR3 has 15 residues. CDR3 nucleotides: TGTGCCAGCAGCCCCGGGACAGCCTCTGGAAACACCATATATTTT. This encodes CASSPGTASGNTIYF.

CDR3 region: CASSDGQGVNIYGYTF. As DNA, the CDR3 is TGTGCCAGCAGCGACGGACAGGGGGTCAATATATATGGCTACACCTTC. This chain links TRBV5-4 with TRBJ1-2; 10 nucleotides align to TRBD1. The CDR3 is made up of 16 amino acids. V lost 4 bases, J lost 5 bases, and 11 bases stayed unmatched. Germline V gives CDR1 SGHNT, CDR2 YYREEE (reference sequence).

This rearrangement joins TRBV18 to TRBJ1-3; perhaps TRBD1 as D (6 bases). The CDR3 has 14 amino acids. The V gene lost 0 bases and the J gene lost 8 bases, with 11 bases spanning the gap. Looked up from germline, CDR1 is KGHSH and CDR2 is LQKENI. The CDR3 here is CASSPPNRVYTIYF. The CDR3 DNA reads as TGTGCCAGCTCACCACCAAACAGGGTGTACACCATATATTTT.

J is TRBJ1-2 and V is TRBV6-5; TRBD1 aligns across 8 bases. Germline lookup yields CDR1 MNHEY and CDR2 SVGAGI. This CDR3 has 14 residues. V dropped 5 bases and J dropped 6; count of bases not matched to a gene: 8. Here the CDR3 reads CASSHGQGGDGYTF. CDR3 DNA: TGTGCCAGCAGTCATGGACAGGGTGGTGATGGCTACACCTTC.

The chain joins TRBV10-3 to TRBJ2-7; TRBD2 matches at 10 bases. Germline V lookup: CDR1 ENHRY, CDR2 SYGVKD. The CDR3 is 16 amino acids. J was trimmed by 4 bases and V by 0 bases; bases with no gene match: 6. This chain's CDR3 is CAISESPAGGLYEQYF. CDR3 DNA: TGTGCCATCAGTGAGTCCCCAGCGGGGGGGCTATACGAGCAGTACTTC.

The V gene is TRBV7-9, the J gene TRBJ1-1; D is uncertain. Germline CDR1 is SEHNR and CDR2 is FQNEAQ (reference sequence). V was trimmed by 5 bases and J by 4 bases, leaving 8 bases between them. CDR3 size: 12 residues. CDR3 nucleotide sequence: TGTGCCAGCAGCCATGAGGTCACTGAAGCTTTCTTT. Translating gives CASSHEVTEAFF.

The chain recombines TRBV2 with TRBJ1-3; TRBD1 might be the D (5 bases). V was cut by 4 bases and J by 0 bases, with 13 bases left in between. Germline lookup yields CDR1 SNHLY and CDR2 FYNNEI. The CDR3 contains 16 residues. The CDR3 loop is CASSAAGPSSGNTIYF. The DNA of the CDR3 is TGTGCCAGCAGTGCGGCAGGGCCAAGCTCTGGAAACACCATATATTTT.

J is TRBJ2-3 and V is TRBV5-1, with 7 positions matching TRBD1. V lost 0 bases, J lost 2 bases, and 3 bases stayed unmatched. The germline gives CDR1 SGHRS, CDR2 YFSETQ. The CDR3 spans 15 residues. The CDR3 nucleotides are TGCGCCAGCAGCTTGGGACAGGGATCCACAGATACGCAGTATTTT. This encodes CASSLGQGSTDTQYF.

The rearrangement joins TRBV24-1 to TRBJ2-2; D is possibly TRBD2 (7 bases). This CDR3 is built from 15 residues. V was clipped by 9 bases and J by 0 bases, with 13 bases between them. Germline-derived CDR1 and CDR2 are KGHDR and SFDVKD. The CDR3 loop reads CATGGADSNTGELFF. The CDR3 DNA reads TGTGCCACCGGGGGGGCCGATTCGAACACCGGGGAGCTGTTTTTT.

The chain joins TRBV29-1 to TRBJ2-3, with 7 bases that match TRBD2. The CDR3 extends over 15 amino acids. J lost 5 bases, V lost 6 bases, and 14 bases had no gene match. Germline loops: CDR1 SQVTM, CDR2 ANQGSEA. CDR3 region: CSVTPLRLAEDTQYF. CDR3 DNA sequence: TGCAGCGTGACTCCCCTCAGACTAGCCGAAGATACGCAGTATTTT.

The chain uses TRBV11-2 and TRBJ2-3, with a possible D match to TRBD2 (6 bases). The CDR3 is 13 amino acids. The V and J ends lost 5 bases and 8 bases respectively, with 14 bases between them. Germline lookup yields CDR1 SGHAT and CDR2 FQNNGV. CDR3 region: CASSPLPRGTQYF. For the CDR3, the DNA is TGTGCCAGCAGCCCCCTTCCGCGGGGTACGCAGTATTTT. The complete variable domain, with remaining parts taken from reference TRBV11-2 and TRBJ2-3, reads EAGVAQSPRYKIIEKRQSVAFWCNPISGHATLYWYQQILGQGPKLLIQFQNNGVVDDSQLPKDRFSAERLKGVDSTLKIQPAKLEDSAVYLCASSPLPRGTQYFGPGTRLTVL.

This chain links TRBV23-1 with TRBJ1-1; 10 bases are a match to TRBD1. Being an ORF, TRBV23-1 has a function that is uncertain. The CDR3 sequence is 17 residues long. With 4 bases clipped from V and 0 bases from J, the junction kept 8 bases outside the gene matches. The CDR3 DNA is TGCGCCAGCAGTCCCGACAGGGGGCCAGAGATGAACACTGAAGCTTTCTTT. Its translation is CASSPDRGPEMNTEAFF.

The chain joins TRBV30 to TRBJ1-5, with D possibly being TRBD1 (5 bases). Trimming cost V 1 base and J 0 bases, with 7 bases left between them. This CDR3 is 14 amino acids long. Germline loops: CDR1 GTSNPN, CDR2 SVGIG (reference sequence). CDR3 region: CAWSETASNQPQHF. CDR3 nucleotide sequence: TGTGCCTGGAGTGAGACAGCTAGCAATCAGCCCCAGCATTTT.

The sample holds a few counts of this clone. The V and J genes are TRBV5-8 and TRBJ1-6; possible D gene TRBD1, 6 bases. This CDR3 has 13 residues. V dropped 3 bases and J dropped 8 bases, with 9 bases sitting between them. CDR1 SGHTS and CDR2 YDEGEE come from the germline V gene. The CDR3 region is CASSSWTDSPLHF. CDR3 bases: TGTGCCAGCAGCTCCTGGACAGATTCACCCCTCCACTTT.

The gene calls are TRBV6-6 and TRBJ1-6; a weak D match, TRBD1 (6 bases). CDR3 size: 14 residues. Germline V gene sequence: CDR1 MNHNY, CDR2 SVGAGI (reference sequence). Deletions cut 4 bases from V and 7 bases from J, with 11 bases between. CDR3 in DNA: TGTGCCAGCAGTTCTTCAGGGGAAAATTCACCCCTCCACTTT. Translated, it gives CASSSSGENSPLHF.